Presented here are 30 T cell receptor beta chains from one specimen sequenced in a study of blood T cell repertoires in COVID-19. Here immunoSEQ multiplex PCR was the method, and the copy in TCRdb shows in-frame clones only, minus some. The sample contains 120,000 to 150,000 clones, 60% to 85% of which appear only once. Specimen: peripheral blood. These receptors were taken from a man aged 45-60 years with acute or convalescent COVID-19.

The chain carries TRBV6-5 and TRBJ2-3; 8 bases fit TRBD1. Germline loops: CDR1 MNHEY, CDR2 SVGAGI. V gave up 10 bases and J gave up 0 bases; unmatched junction bases: 3. There are 13 residues in the CDR3. The CDR3 reads CATRDRSTDTQYF. As DNA, the CDR3 is TGTGCCACCCGGGACAGGAGCACAGATACGCAGTATTTT.

The count of this clone is one. V and J are TRBV5-8 and TRBJ2-4; D possibly corresponds to TRBD2 (5 bases). The CDR3 is 14 amino acids. From germline, CDR1 is SGHTS and CDR2 YDEGEE. Trimming pared 2 bases from V and 2 bases from J, leaving 8 bases between. DNA of the CDR3: TGTGCCAGCAGCTTAACCGGGACCAAAAACATTCAGTACTTC. Translation gives CASSLTGTKNIQYF.

This sequence joins TRBV27 and TRBJ1-2; D may be TRBD1 (6 bases). This CDR3 region has 16 residues. The V and J ends lost 0 bases and 0 bases respectively, with 11 bases between them. Germline assignment: CDR1 MNHEY and CDR2 SMNVEV (reference sequence). CDR3 amino acids: CASSLSVGAANYGYTF. The DNA of the CDR3 is TGTGCCAGCAGTTTATCTGTGGGGGCCGCTAACTATGGCTACACCTTC.

The chain has TRBV30 and TRBJ2-1; 9 nucleotides line up with TRBD2. This CDR3 is 15 amino acids long. J gave up 2 bases and V 0 bases, and 2 bases lay outside the gene matches. Germline CDR1 is GTSNPN and CDR2 is SVGIG (reference sequence). CDR3 sequence (DNA): TGTGCCTGGAGTGTAATAGCGGGGGCCTACAATGAGCAGTTCTTC. This sequence encodes CAWSVIAGAYNEQFF.

The CDR3 region is CASNTRDNVDEQYF. The CDR3 DNA reads as TGTGCCAGCAACACCAGGGATAACGTAGACGAGCAGTACTTC. This chain connects TRBV9 to TRBJ2-7, with a weak D call TRBD1 (5 bases). Germline V gives CDR1 SGDLS, CDR2 YYNGEE. CDR3 length: 14 residues. V lost 6 bases, J lost 5 bases, and 18 bases lay in between. Using reference TRBV9 and TRBJ2-7 for the parts outside the CDR3, the full variable domain is DSGVTQTPKHLITATGQRVTLRCSPRSGDLSVYWYQQSLDQGLQFLIQYYNGEERAKGNILERFSAQQFPDLHSELNLSSLELGDSALYFCASNTRDNVDEQYFGPGTRLTVT.

The rearrangement uses TRBV10-2 and TRBJ2-3; 7 bases map to TRBD2. V lost 2 bases, J lost 4 bases, and 9 bases stayed unmatched. Germline V gene sequence: CDR1 WSHSY, CDR2 SAAADI. There are 16 residues in the CDR3. The CDR3 bases are TGCGCCAGCAGTGAGCCCCCCAGCGGGGTCTCAGATACGCAGTATTTT. Translating gives CASSEPPSGVSDTQYF.

This CDR3 reads CATSDTGTGVGGELFF. The DNA of the CDR3 is TGTGCCACCAGTGATACCGGGACAGGGGTCGGTGGGGAGCTGTTTTTT. The chain combines TRBV24-1 with TRBJ2-2, with TRBD1 matching over 10 bases. Trimming cost V 3 bases and J 8 bases; bases outside gene matches: 8. Germline CDR1 and CDR2: KGHDR and SFDVKD. CDR3 length: 16 amino acids.

V gene TRBV25-1 combines with J gene TRBJ1-5; TRBD1 might be the D (5 bases). The CDR3 length is 14 residues. Germline CDR1 is MGHDK and CDR2 is SYGVNS. Trimming took off 9 bases at V and 2 bases at J, with 14 bases between the two ends. CDR3 region: CARGVSGGNQPQHF. CDR3 bases: TGTGCCAGGGGGGTATCGGGAGGCAATCAGCCCCAGCATTTT.

The chain has TRBV2 and TRBJ2-7, with 10 bases identical to TRBD2. The CDR3 has 14 amino acids. Germline V lookup: CDR1 SNHLY, CDR2 FYNNEI. The J segment lost 3 bases and the V segment lost 4 bases, leaving 3 bases of the junction unmatched. The CDR3 DNA is TGTGCCAGCAGTGGAGCTAGCGGGGGCTACGAGCAGTACGTC. Its translation is CASSGASGGYEQYV.

V usage is TRBV7-9 and J usage is TRBJ1-2; TRBD1 might be the D (5 bases). The CDR3 spans 16 residues. Germline CDR1 reads SEHNR; CDR2 reads FQNEAQ (reference sequence). With 5 bases removed from V and 3 bases from J, the gap between germline ends came to 19 bases. The CDR3 sequence: CASSPTQGELDYGYTF. The DNA of the CDR3 is TGTGCCAGCAGCCCCACGCAGGGTGAACTTGACTATGGCTACACCTTC.

The chain is built from TRBV18 and TRBJ1-4; no definite D call. The germline V gene encodes CDR1 KGHSH and CDR2 LQKENI. CDR3 length equals 15 residues. V shed 0 bases and J shed 8 bases, with 13 bases lying between them. CDR3 region: CASSPPTSVGEKLFF. The CDR3 coding sequence is TGTGCCAGCTCACCACCGACCAGTGTCGGGGAAAAACTGTTTTTT.

The rearrangement links TRBV3-1 (or the pseudogene TRBV3-2) to TRBJ2-1; D remains ambiguous. The V end lost 3 bases, the J end lost 8 bases, and 8 bases lay between the germline ends. This CDR3 has 12 amino acids. CDR1 LGHDT and CDR2 YNNKEL come from the germline V gene (reference sequence). This CDR3 is CASSHLADEQFF. DNA for the CDR3: TGTGCCAGCAGCCATTTAGCAGATGAGCAGTTCTTC.

A remark on this clone: Other DNA sequences in this specimen translate into the identical CDR3. J is TRBJ1-2 and V is TRBV9; TRBD1 aligns across 7 bases. CDR1 is SGDLS and CDR2 is YYNGEE in the germline V gene. The CDR3 runs 15 residues. Trimming at V came to 8 bases and at J to 2 bases, leaving 12 bases not matched to a gene. As DNA, the CDR3 is TGTGCCAGTACTCCGACAGGGCCCCTAAACTATGGCTACACCTTC. This translates into CASTPTGPLNYGYTF.

This clone was found once. The V and J genes are TRBV5-4 and TRBJ2-5; D call uncertain. The CDR3 runs 14 residues. Trimming left V 0 bases short and J 2 bases short, with 8 bases between. Germline loops: CDR1 SGHNT, CDR2 YYREEE (reference sequence). The CDR3 loop is CASSLGQIQETQYF. DNA of the CDR3: TGTGCCAGCAGCTTGGGGCAGATACAAGAGACCCAGTACTTC.

V gene TRBV14 combines with J gene TRBJ2-2; TRBD1 aligns across 9 bases. Per germline, CDR1 SGHDN and CDR2 FVKESK. V was clipped by 3 bases and J by 7 bases; unmatched bases: 6. The CDR3 has 15 amino acids. CDR3 DNA sequence: TGTGCCAGCAGCCAGCACAGGGGGCATAACGGGGAGCTGTTTTTT. Translating gives CASSQHRGHNGELFF.

This sequence joins TRBV28 and TRBJ1-3, with TRBD1 matching 10 bases. Germline assignment: CDR1 MDHEN and CDR2 SYDVKM. CDR3 length: 13 amino acids. With V trimmed by 11 bases and J by 9 bases, 10 bases remained unmatched. For the CDR3, the DNA is TGTGCCTCCCAGACAGGGGGCGCTTCCACCATATATTTT. It codes for CASQTGGASTIYF.

V and J are TRBV7-2 and TRBJ2-1, with TRBD1 as a possible D gene (6 bases). Between the trimmed V and J ends, which lost 2 bases and 3 bases, there was a span of 11 bases. Germline CDR1 is SGHTA and CDR2 is FQGNSA. The length of the CDR3 is 15 residues. The DNA for the CDR3 is TGTGCCAGCAGCTTACCTACAGGGCTCTACAATGAGCAGTTCTTC. It specifies CASSLPTGLYNEQFF.

The rearrangement joins TRBV5-4 to TRBJ1-4, with 7 bases aligning to TRBD1. The V segment lost 4 bases and the J segment 5 bases; nucleotides outside the gene matches: 5. This CDR3 region has 14 residues. Germline values: CDR1 SGHNT, CDR2 YYREEE (reference sequence). CDR3 in amino acids: CASSPGTVNEKLFF. CDR3 DNA: TGTGCCAGCAGCCCCGGGACAGTGAATGAAAAACTGTTTTTT.

This clone was recorded only once. The chain recombines TRBV4-2 with TRBJ2-3; 9 bases line up with TRBD2. This CDR3 is 16 amino acids long. V trimming: 3 bases; J trimming: 7 bases; junction bases outside the gene matches: 11. Germline lookup yields CDR1 LGHNA and CDR2 YNFKEQ. CDR3 in amino acids: CASSHILAGRENTQYF. CDR3 sequence (DNA): TGTGCCAGCAGCCATATACTAGCGGGCAGGGAGAATACGCAGTATTTT.

The rearrangement links TRBV21-1 to TRBJ2-7; TRBD2, as called in the table, went unchecked against the DNA. TRBV21-1 is labeled a pseudogene. The length of the CDR3 is 14 residues. CDR3 sequence: CASSKVEGFYEQYV. The CDR3 region has the DNA TGTGCCAGCAGCAAAGTCGAGGGATTCTACGAGCAGTACGTC.

V usage is TRBV25-1 and J usage is TRBJ1-2; possible D gene TRBD1, 5 bases. CDR1 is MGHDK, CDR2 SYGVNS, per germline. CDR3 size: 13 residues. The V end lost 3 bases, the J end lost 7 bases, and 12 bases lay between the germline ends. The CDR3 spells CASSEWGVGGYTF. CDR3 nucleotides: TGTGCCAGCAGTGAGTGGGGGGTTGGTGGCTACACCTTC.

This sequence joins TRBV10-2 and TRBJ1-3; perhaps TRBD1 as D (6 bases). Germline V lookup: CDR1 WSHSY, CDR2 SAAADI. The V gene lost 11 bases and the J gene lost 4 bases, with 30 bases spanning the gap. The CDR3 has 18 residues. The CDR3 spells CACEPSFRTGLRGNTIYF. Written as DNA, the CDR3 is TGCGCCTGCGAACCCTCCTTCCGTACAGGGCTAAGAGGAAACACCATATATTTT.

The chain couples TRBV28 to TRBJ1-6; 9 bases match TRBD1. Germline V lookup: CDR1 MDHEN, CDR2 SYDVKM. This CDR3 has 13 residues. Unmatched junction bases numbered 5, after V lost 6 bases and J lost 11 bases. CDR3 protein: CASRQGAGAPLHF. CDR3 nucleotides: TGTGCCAGCAGACAGGGGGCCGGGGCACCCCTCCACTTT.

This chain links TRBV6-1 with TRBJ1-5; 11 nucleotides match TRBD1. CDR3 size: 16 residues. Trimming at V came to 4 bases and at J to 7 bases, leaving 9 bases not matched to a gene. CDR1 and CDR2 from the germline V gene are MNHNS and SASEGT. CDR3 loop: CASSAGTGGLGQPQHF. DNA for the CDR3: TGTGCCAGCAGTGCCGGGACAGGGGGGCTTGGGCAGCCCCAGCATTTT.

The CDR3 region is CASSMNRAEKLFF. The CDR3 DNA follows: TGTGCCAGTAGTATGAACAGGGCTGAAAAACTGTTTTTT. The chain couples TRBV19 to TRBJ1-4, with D possibly being TRBD1 (6 bases). CDR1 and CDR2 from the germline V gene are LNHDA and SQIVND (reference sequence). Trimming pared 3 bases from V and 7 bases from J, leaving 9 bases between. The CDR3 contains 13 residues.

The V gene is TRBV6-6, the J gene TRBJ2-7; TRBD1 aligns across 7 bases. CDR3 size: 12 residues. Trimming cost V 5 bases and J 6 bases; bases outside gene matches: 4. Germline loops: CDR1 MNHNY, CDR2 SVGAGI (reference sequence). The CDR3 reads CASSKTGLEQYV. The CDR3 region has the DNA TGTGCCAGCAGTAAGACAGGGCTCGAGCAGTACGTC.

This chain uses TRBV5-4 with TRBJ2-2; possibly TRBD2 for D (5 bases). Trimming cost V 9 bases and J 4 bases, with 10 bases left between them. The CDR3 spans 12 residues. In germline, CDR1 is SGHNT, CDR2 YYREEE (reference sequence). The CDR3 nucleotides are TGTGCCACCCGGACTGCCACCGGGGAGCTGTTTTTT. Protein: CATRTATGELFF.

V is TRBV3-1 (or the pseudogene TRBV3-2) and J is TRBJ1-2; a possible D gene is TRBD1 (5 bases). Germline V gene sequence: CDR1 LGHDT, CDR2 YNNKEL (reference sequence). This CDR3 is built from 13 residues. V was cut by 4 bases and J by 4 bases, with 10 bases left in between. The CDR3 DNA reads TGTGCCAGCAGCCTCGGACAAGTCTATGGCTACACCTTC. It encodes CASSLGQVYGYTF.

The genes are TRBV2 and TRBJ2-7; possibly TRBD2 for D (6 bases). Trimming cost V 7 bases and J 4 bases, with 11 bases left between them. The length of the CDR3 is 12 residues. Germline V gives CDR1 SNHLY, CDR2 FYNNEI. CDR3 bases: TGTGCCAGCATGTTGGGGAGGTACGAGCAGTACTTC. Encoded protein: CASMLGRYEQYF.

The CDR3 here is CASMAGGGYTGELFF. The CDR3 coding sequence is TGTGCCAGCATGGCGGGGGGGGGCTACACCGGGGAGCTGTTTTTT. V usage is TRBV6-5 and J usage is TRBJ2-2, with 9 bases that match TRBD2. Germline trimming cut 7 bases from V and 3 bases from J; bases unmatched to any gene: 6. CDR3 length: 15 residues. Germline CDR1 and CDR2: MNHEY and SVGAGI.